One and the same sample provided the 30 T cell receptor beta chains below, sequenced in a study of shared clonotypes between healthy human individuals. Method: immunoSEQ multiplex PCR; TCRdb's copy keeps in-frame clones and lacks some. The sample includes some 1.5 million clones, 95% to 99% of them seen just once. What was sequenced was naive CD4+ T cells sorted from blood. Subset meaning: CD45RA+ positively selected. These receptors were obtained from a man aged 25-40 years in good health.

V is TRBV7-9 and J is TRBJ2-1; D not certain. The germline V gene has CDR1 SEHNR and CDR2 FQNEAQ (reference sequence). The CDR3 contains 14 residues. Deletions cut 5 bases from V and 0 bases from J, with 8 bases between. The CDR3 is CASSPIDSYNEQFF. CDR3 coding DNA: TGTGCCAGCAGCCCTATCGACTCCTACAATGAGCAGTTCTTC.

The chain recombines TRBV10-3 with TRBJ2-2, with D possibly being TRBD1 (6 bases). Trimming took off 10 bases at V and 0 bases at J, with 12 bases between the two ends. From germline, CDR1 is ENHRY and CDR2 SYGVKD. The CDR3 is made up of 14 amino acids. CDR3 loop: CASGQKPNTGELFF. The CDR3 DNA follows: TGTGCCAGCGGACAGAAGCCGAACACCGGGGAGCTGTTTTTT.

CDR3 amino acids: CASSVAPKDTEAFF. The CDR3 coding sequence is TGTGCCAGCAGCGTAGCCCCCAAAGACACTGAAGCTTTCTTT. The chain links TRBV9 to TRBJ1-1; D is ambiguous. V shed 0 bases and J shed 3 bases, with 9 bases lying between them. Germline lookup yields CDR1 SGDLS and CDR2 YYNGEE. The CDR3 length is 14 residues.

The CDR3 DNA follows: TGTGCCAGCAGCCCCGAGCCCTCCAATCTTTACAATGAGCAGTTCTTC. Its protein product is CASSPEPSNLYNEQFF. The rearrangement uses TRBV4-2 and TRBJ2-1, with D unresolved. V dropped 4 bases and J dropped 4 bases, with 17 bases sitting between them. CDR1 and CDR2 (germline): LGHNA, YNFKEQ. The CDR3 runs 16 residues.

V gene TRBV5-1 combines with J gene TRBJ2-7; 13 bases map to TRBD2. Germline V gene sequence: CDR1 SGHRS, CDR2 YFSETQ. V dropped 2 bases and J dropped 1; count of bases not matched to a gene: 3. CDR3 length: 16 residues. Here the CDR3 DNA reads TGCGCCAGCAGCTTCGGGACTAGCGGGGAATCCTACGAGCAGTACTTC. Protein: CASSFGTSGESYEQYF.

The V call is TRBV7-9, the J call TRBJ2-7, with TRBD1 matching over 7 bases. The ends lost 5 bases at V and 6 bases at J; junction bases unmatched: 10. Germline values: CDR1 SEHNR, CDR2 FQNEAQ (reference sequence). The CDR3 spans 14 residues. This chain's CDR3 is CASSRLTGVSEQYF. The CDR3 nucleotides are TGTGCCAGCAGCCGTCTTACAGGGGTGAGCGAGCAGTACTTC.

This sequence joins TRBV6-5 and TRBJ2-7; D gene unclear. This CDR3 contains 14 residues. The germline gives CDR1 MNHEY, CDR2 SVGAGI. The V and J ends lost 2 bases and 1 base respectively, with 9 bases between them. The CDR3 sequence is CASSYNVRSYEQYF. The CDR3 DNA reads TGTGCCAGCAGTTACAACGTCAGATCCTACGAGCAGTACTTC.

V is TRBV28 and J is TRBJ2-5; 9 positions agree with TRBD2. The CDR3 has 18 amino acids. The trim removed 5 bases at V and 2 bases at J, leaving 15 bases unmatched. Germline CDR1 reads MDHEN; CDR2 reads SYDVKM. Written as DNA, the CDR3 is TGTGCCAGCAGTCCCCAAGGGCTAGCGGGAAGGGGTCAAGAGACCCAGTACTTC. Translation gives CASSPQGLAGRGQETQYF.

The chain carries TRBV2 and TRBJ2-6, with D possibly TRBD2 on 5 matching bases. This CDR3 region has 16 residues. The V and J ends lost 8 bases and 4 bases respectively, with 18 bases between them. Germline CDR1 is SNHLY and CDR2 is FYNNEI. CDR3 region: CASFQDSPSGANVLTF. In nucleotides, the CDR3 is TGTGCCAGCTTTCAGGACTCCCCATCGGGGGCCAACGTCCTGACTTTC. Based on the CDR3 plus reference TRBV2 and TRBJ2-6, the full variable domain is EPEVTQTPSHQVTQMGQEVILRCVPISNHLYFYWYRQILGQKVEFLVSFYNNEISEKSEIFDDQFSVERPDGSNFTLKIRSTKLEDSAMYFCASFQDSPSGANVLTFGAGSRLTVL.

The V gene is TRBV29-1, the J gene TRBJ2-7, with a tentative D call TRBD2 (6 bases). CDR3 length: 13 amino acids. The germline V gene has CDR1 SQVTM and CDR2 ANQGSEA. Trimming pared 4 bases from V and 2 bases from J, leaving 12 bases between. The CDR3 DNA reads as TGCAGCGTTGGGAGGGGTATGCCCTACGAGCAGTACTTC. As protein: CSVGRGMPYEQYF.

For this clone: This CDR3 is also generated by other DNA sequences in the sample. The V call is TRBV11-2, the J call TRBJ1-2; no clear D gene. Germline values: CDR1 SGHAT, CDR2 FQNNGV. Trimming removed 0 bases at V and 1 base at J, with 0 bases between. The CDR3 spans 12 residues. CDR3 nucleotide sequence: TGTGCCAGCAGCTTAGATAACTATGGCTACACCTTC. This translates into CASSLDNYGYTF.

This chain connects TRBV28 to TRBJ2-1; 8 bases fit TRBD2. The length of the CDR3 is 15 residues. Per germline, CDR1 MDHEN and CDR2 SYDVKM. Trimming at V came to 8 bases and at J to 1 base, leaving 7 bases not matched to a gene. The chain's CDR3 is CASLSGSGSYNEQFF. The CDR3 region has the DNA TGTGCCAGCCTCAGCGGGAGTGGGTCCTACAATGAGCAGTTCTTC.

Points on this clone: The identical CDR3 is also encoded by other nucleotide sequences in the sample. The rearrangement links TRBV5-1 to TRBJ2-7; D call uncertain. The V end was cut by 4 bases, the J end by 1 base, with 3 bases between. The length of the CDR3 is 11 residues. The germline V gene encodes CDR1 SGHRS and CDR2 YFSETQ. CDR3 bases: TGCGCCAGCAGCGGTTCCTACGAGCAGTACTTC. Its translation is CASSGSYEQYF.

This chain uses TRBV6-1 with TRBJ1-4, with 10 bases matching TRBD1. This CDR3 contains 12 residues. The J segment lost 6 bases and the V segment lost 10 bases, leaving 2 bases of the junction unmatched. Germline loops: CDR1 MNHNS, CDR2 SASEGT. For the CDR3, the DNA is TGTGCCACCGGGACAGGGGATGAAAAACTGTTTTTT. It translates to CATGTGDEKLFF.

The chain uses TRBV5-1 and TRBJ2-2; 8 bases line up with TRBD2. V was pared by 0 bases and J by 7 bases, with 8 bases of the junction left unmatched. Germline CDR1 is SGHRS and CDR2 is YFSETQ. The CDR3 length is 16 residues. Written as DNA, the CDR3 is TGCGCCAGCAGCTTGGTTCGAGCGGGAGCGGGCGGGGAGCTGTTTTTT. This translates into CASSLVRAGAGGELFF.

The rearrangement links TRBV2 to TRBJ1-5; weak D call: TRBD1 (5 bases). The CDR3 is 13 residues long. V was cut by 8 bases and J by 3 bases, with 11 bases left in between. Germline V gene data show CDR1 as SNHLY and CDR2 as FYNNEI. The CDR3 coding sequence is TGTGCCAGCCGTCGGGGCGACAATCAGCCCCAGCATTTT. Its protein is CASRRGDNQPQHF.

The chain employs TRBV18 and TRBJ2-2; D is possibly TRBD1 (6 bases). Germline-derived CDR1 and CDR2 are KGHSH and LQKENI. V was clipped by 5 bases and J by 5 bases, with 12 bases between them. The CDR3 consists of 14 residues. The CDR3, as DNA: TGTGCCAGCTCAGGACAGCCCGAAACCGGGGAGCTGTTTTTT. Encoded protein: CASSGQPETGELFF.

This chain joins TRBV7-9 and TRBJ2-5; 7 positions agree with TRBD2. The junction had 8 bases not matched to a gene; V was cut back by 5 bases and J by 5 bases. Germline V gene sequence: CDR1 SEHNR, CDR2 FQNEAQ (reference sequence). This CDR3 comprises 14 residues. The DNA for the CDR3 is TGTGCCAGCAGCCGCGGACTAGACGGGGAGACCCAGTACTTC. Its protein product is CASSRGLDGETQYF. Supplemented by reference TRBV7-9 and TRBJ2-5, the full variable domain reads DTGVSQNPRHKITKRGQNVTFRCDPISEHNRLYWYRQTLGQGPEFLTYFQNEAQLEKSRLLSDRFSAERPKGSFSTLEIQRTEQGDSAMYLCASSRGLDGETQYFGPGTRLLVL.

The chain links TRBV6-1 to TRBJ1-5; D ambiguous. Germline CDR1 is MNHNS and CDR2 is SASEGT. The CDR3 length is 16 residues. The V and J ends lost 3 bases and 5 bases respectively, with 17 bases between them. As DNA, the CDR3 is TGTGCCAGCAGTGACCCATCGAGGGCCGGCGATCAGCCCCAGCATTTT. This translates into CASSDPSRAGDQPQHF.

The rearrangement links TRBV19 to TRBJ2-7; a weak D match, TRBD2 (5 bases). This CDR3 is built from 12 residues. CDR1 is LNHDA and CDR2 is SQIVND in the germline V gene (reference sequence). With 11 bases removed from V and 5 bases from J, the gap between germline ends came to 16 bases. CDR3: CALEVIPNEQYF. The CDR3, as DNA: TGTGCCCTGGAGGTTATCCCCAACGAGCAGTACTTC.

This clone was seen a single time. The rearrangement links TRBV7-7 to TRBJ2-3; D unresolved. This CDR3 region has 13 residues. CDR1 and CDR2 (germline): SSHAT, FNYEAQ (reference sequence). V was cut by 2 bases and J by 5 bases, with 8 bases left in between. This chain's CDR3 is CASSLYREDTQYF. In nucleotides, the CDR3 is TGTGCCAGCAGCTTATACCGAGAAGATACGCAGTATTTT.

CDR3 amino acids: CASSLRPGQGSSYEQYF. The CDR3, as DNA: TGTGCCAGCAGCTTAAGGCCGGGACAGGGGTCCTCCTACGAGCAGTACTTC. The chain links TRBV11-2 to TRBJ2-7; TRBD1 aligns across 10 bases. Germline assignment: CDR1 SGHAT and CDR2 FQNNGV. V lost 2 bases and J lost 0; bases outside the gene matches: 7. The CDR3 has 17 amino acids.

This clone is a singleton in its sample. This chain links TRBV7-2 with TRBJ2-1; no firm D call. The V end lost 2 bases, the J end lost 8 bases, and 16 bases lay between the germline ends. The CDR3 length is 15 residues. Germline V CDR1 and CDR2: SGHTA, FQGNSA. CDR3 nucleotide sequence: TGTGCCAGCAGCTTAACTTTTACTTCTAGGGATGAGCAGTTCTTC. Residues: CASSLTFTSRDEQFF. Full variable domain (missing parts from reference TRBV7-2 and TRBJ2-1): GAGVSQSPSNKVTEKGKDVELRCDPISGHTALYWYRQSLGQGLEFLIYFQGNSAPDKSGLPSDRFSAERTGGSVSTLTIQRTQQEDSAVYLCASSLTFTSRDEQFFGPGTRLTVL.

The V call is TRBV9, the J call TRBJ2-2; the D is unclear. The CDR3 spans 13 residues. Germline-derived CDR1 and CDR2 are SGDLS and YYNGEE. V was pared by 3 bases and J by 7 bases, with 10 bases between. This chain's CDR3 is CASSDRAGGELFF. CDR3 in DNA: TGTGCCAGCAGCGACAGAGCCGGCGGGGAGCTGTTTTTT.

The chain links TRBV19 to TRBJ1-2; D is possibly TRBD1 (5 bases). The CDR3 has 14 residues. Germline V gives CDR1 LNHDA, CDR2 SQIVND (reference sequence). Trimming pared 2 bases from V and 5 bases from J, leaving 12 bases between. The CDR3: CASSIPDNVYGYTF. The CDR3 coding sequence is TGTGCCAGTAGTATACCGGACAACGTTTATGGCTACACCTTC.

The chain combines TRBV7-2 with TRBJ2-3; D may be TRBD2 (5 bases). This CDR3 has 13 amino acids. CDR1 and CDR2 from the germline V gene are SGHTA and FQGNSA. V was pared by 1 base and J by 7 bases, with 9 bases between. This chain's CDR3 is CASSLVSGNTQYF. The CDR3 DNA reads TGTGCCAGCAGCTTAGTTTCGGGGAATACGCAGTATTTT.

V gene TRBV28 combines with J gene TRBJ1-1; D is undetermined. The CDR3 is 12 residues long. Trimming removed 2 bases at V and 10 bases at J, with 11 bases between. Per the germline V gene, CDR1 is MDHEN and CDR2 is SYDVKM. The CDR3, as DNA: TGTGCCAGCAGTTTAGGCAGCAGAGGAGCTTTCTTT. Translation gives CASSLGSRGAFF.

As DNA, the CDR3 is TGTGCCAGCAGCTTAGGTGGTGCGGGAGCGGCGGAGACCCAGTACTTC. It is translated as CASSLGGAGAAETQYF. This chain uses TRBV7-2 with TRBJ2-5; 7 bases line up with TRBD2. CDR1 and CDR2 (germline): SGHTA, FQGNSA. The CDR3 has 16 residues. After removal of 1 base from V and 5 bases from J, the junction contained 10 bases not matched to a gene.

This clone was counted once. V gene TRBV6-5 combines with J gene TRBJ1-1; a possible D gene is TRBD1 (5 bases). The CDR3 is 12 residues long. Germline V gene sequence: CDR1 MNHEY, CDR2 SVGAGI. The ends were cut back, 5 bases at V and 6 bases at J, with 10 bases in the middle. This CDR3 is CASSTAQAEAFF. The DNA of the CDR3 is TGTGCCAGCAGTACAGCACAGGCTGAAGCTTTCTTT.

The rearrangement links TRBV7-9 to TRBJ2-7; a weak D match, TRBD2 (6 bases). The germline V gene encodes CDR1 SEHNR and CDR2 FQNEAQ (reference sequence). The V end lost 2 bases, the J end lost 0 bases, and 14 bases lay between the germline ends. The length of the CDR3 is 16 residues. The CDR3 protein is CASSLFSGTPSYEQYF. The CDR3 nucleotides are TGTGCCAGCAGCTTATTCTCCGGGACTCCCTCCTACGAGCAGTACTTC.